The 32 T cell receptor beta chains below were found in one sample sequenced in a study of tumor-infiltrating lymphocytes in localized non-small cell lung cancer. The data were produced by immunoSEQ multiplex PCR, yet TCRdb's version contains in-frame clones alone and is incomplete. The table has tens of thousands of clones, approximately 85% seen once; the top ten hold roughly 2%. The specimen sequenced was lung tumor tissue. The receptors here all came from a human donor with non-small cell lung cancer.

This rearrangement joins TRBV2 to TRBJ2-6; no firm D call. Trimming removed 3 bases at V and 4 bases at J, with 7 bases between. Germline CDR1 is SNHLY and CDR2 is FYNNEI. The CDR3 runs to 14 residues. The CDR3 reads CASSDGEGANVLTF. The CDR3 bases are TGTGCCAGCAGTGATGGCGAAGGGGCCAACGTCCTGACTTTC.

This chain uses TRBV6-5 with TRBJ2-2; 7 bases fit TRBD1. The CDR3 spans 15 residues. Germline assignment: CDR1 MNHEY and CDR2 SVGAGI. V trimming: 2 bases; J trimming: 3 bases; junction bases outside the gene matches: 3. The CDR3 region is CASSYRGQDTGELFF. CDR3 bases: TGTGCCAGCAGTTACAGGGGGCAGGACACCGGGGAGCTGTTTTTT.

The chain is built from TRBV19 and TRBJ1-2, with 8 bases identical to TRBD1. The trim removed 4 bases at V and 4 bases at J, leaving 8 bases unmatched. Germline V gene sequence: CDR1 LNHDA, CDR2 SQIVND (reference sequence). CDR3 length: 15 amino acids. The CDR3 here is CASSRLDRDFYGYTF. In DNA form, the CDR3 reads TGTGCCAGTAGTAGATTGGACAGGGACTTCTATGGCTACACCTTC.

This clone is a singleton in its sample. The chain combines TRBV7-9 with TRBJ2-5, with D uncertain. V shed 5 bases and J shed 2 bases, with 27 bases lying between them. CDR1 and CDR2 (germline): SEHNR, FQNEAQ (reference sequence). This CDR3 region has 19 residues. CDR3 nucleotide sequence: TGTGCCAGCAGCATCCGTGCTCTAGGGTCTCCTCGGGCACAAGAGACCCAGTACTTC. This encodes CASSIRALGSPRAQETQYF.

Only one count was recorded for this clone. This chain joins TRBV30 and TRBJ2-5, with a weak D call TRBD1 (5 bases). Deletions cut 2 bases from V and 4 bases from J, with 8 bases between. The CDR3 runs 12 residues. CDR1 GTSNPN and CDR2 SVGIG come from the germline V gene (reference sequence). CDR3: CAWSFTGETQYF. In DNA form, the CDR3 reads TGTGCCTGGAGTTTCACAGGAGAGACCCAGTACTTC. Looking up the rest from reference TRBV30 and TRBJ2-5 gives the full variable domain: SQTIHQWPATLVQPVGSPLSLECTVEGTSNPNLYWYRQAAGRGLQLLFYSVGIGQISSEVPQNLSASRPQDRQFILSSKKLLLSDSGFYLCAWSFTGETQYFGPGTRLLVL.

J is TRBJ1-1 and V is TRBV6-6, with D uncertain. The CDR3 is 14 residues long. Germline lookup yields CDR1 MNHNY and CDR2 SVGAGI (reference sequence). The ends were cut back, 4 bases at V and 4 bases at J, with 13 bases in the middle. Here the CDR3 DNA reads TGTGCCAGCAGTTCGGACCTTGGCGGCACTGAAGCTTTCTTT. This codes for CASSSDLGGTEAFF.

The chain employs TRBV29-1 and TRBJ1-2, with unresolved D. The CDR3 consists of 13 residues. V was cut by 1 base and J by 6 bases, with 12 bases left in between. The germline CDR1 and CDR2 sequences are SQVTM and ANQGSEA. Written as DNA, the CDR3 is TGCAGCGTTGAAGGTCAATTGGGTGATGGCTACACCTTC. Protein sequence: CSVEGQLGDGYTF.

The chain combines TRBV29-1 with TRBJ1-2; D unclear. V was shortened by 2 bases and J by 3 bases, with 7 bases between the two germline ends. In germline, CDR1 is SQVTM, CDR2 ANQGSEA. This CDR3 has 12 amino acids. The CDR3 protein is CSVEQEYYGYTF. For the CDR3, the DNA is TGCAGCGTTGAACAGGAGTACTATGGCTACACCTTC.

The CDR3 nucleotides are TGCGCCAGCAGCTTGGGACAGGGTTCCCCCTACGAGCAGTACTTC. Translation: CASSLGQGSPYEQYF. The rearrangement links TRBV5-1 to TRBJ2-7; 7 nucleotides match TRBD1. The germline V gene encodes CDR1 SGHRS and CDR2 YFSETQ. The CDR3 is 15 residues long. The V gene end was trimmed by 0 bases and the J gene end by 2 bases; junction bases not matched to a gene: 5.

J is TRBJ2-1 and V is TRBV19; D gene uncertain. Germline CDR1 reads LNHDA; CDR2 reads SQIVND (reference sequence). Trimming left V 5 bases short and J 0 bases short, with 11 bases between. The CDR3 is 15 residues long. The DNA of the CDR3 is TGTGCCAGTAGTTCATGGGGTCGCTCCTACAATGAGCAGTTCTTC. Its translation: CASSSWGRSYNEQFF.

A note on this clone: Other DNA sequences from this sample encode an identical CDR3 as well. The chain links TRBV7-9 to TRBJ1-5; unclear D gene. The germline V gene has CDR1 SEHNR and CDR2 FQNEAQ (reference sequence). Trimming cost V 5 bases and J 4 bases, with 6 bases left between them. The CDR3 spans 12 residues. In nucleotides, the CDR3 is TGTGCCAGCAGCCCATTAAATCAGCCCCAGCATTTT. This encodes CASSPLNQPQHF.

V and J are TRBV6-5 and TRBJ2-2; D unclear. Germline CDR1 is MNHEY and CDR2 is SVGAGI. The V gene lost 5 bases and the J gene lost 1 base, with 8 bases spanning the gap. The CDR3 runs 14 residues. The CDR3 DNA is TGTGCCAGCAGTGGTCAGAGGAACACCGGGGAGCTGTTTTTT. Protein: CASSGQRNTGELFF.

This chain joins TRBV7-2 and TRBJ1-2; 12 bases line up with TRBD1. Germline V gene lookup returns CDR1 SGHTA and CDR2 FQGNSA. The CDR3 covers 17 residues. The trim removed 1 base at V and 8 bases at J, leaving 11 bases unmatched. The CDR3 here is CASSLGGGTGGAQGYTF. The CDR3 DNA sequence: TGTGCCAGCAGCTTAGGCGGGGGGACAGGGGGCGCCCAGGGCTACACCTTC.

The chain carries TRBV7-9 and TRBJ1-2; D not resolved. The V gene's germline CDR1 is SEHNR and CDR2 FQNEAQ (reference sequence). The CDR3 has 15 amino acids. V shed 2 bases and J shed 8 bases, with 18 bases lying between them. CDR3 bases: TGTGCCAGCAGCTTACCGCCGGGAGGCGCGGGGGGCTACACCTTC. This translates into CASSLPPGGAGGYTF. Drawing the rest from reference TRBV7-9 and TRBJ1-2, the complete variable domain is DTGVSQNPRHKITKRGQNVTFRCDPISEHNRLYWYRQTLGQGPEFLTYFQNEAQLEKSRLLSDRFSAERPKGSFSTLEIQRTEQGDSAMYLCASSLPPGGAGGYTFGSGTRLTVV.

The CDR3 loop reads CASNPGQGDLVDNSPLHF. CDR3 sequence (DNA): TGCGCCAGCAATCCGGGACAGGGGGACCTTGTCGATAATTCACCCCTCCACTTT. The chain employs TRBV5-1 and TRBJ1-6; 11 positions agree with TRBD1. CDR1 SGHRS and CDR2 YFSETQ come from the germline V gene. Germline trimming cut 6 bases from V and 5 bases from J; bases unmatched to any gene: 13. The CDR3 is 18 residues long. Full variable domain (missing parts from reference TRBV5-1 and TRBJ1-6): KAGVTQTPRYLIKTRGQQVTLSCSPISGHRSVSWYQQTPGQGLQFLFEYFSETQRNKGNFPGRFSGRQFSNSRSEMNVSTLELGDSALYLCASNPGQGDLVDNSPLHFGNGTRLTVT.

This rearrangement joins TRBV11-3 to TRBJ1-1; possibly TRBD1 for D (5 bases). This CDR3 has 13 residues. Germline V lookup: CDR1 SGHNT, CDR2 YENEEA. V gave up 0 bases and J gave up 5 bases, with 7 bases separating them. For the CDR3, the DNA is TGTGCCAGCAGCTTAGAACAGGAAACTGAAGCTTTCTTT. It encodes CASSLEQETEAFF. The variable domain in full, with the rest retrieved from reference TRBV11-3 and TRBJ1-1, is EAGVVQSPRYKIIEKKQPVAFWCNPISGHNTLYWYLQNLGQGPELLIRYENEEAVDDSQLPKDRFSAERLKGVDSTLKIQPAELGDSAVYLCASSLEQETEAFFGQGTRLTVV.

The V and J genes are TRBV19 and TRBJ1-1; unclear D gene. Germline assignment: CDR1 LNHDA and CDR2 SQIVND (reference sequence). CDR3 length: 13 amino acids. Trimming cost V 7 bases and J 3 bases, with 12 bases left between them. The CDR3 region has the DNA TGTGCCAGTAACCCGGGAACCGACACTGAAGCTTTCTTT. As protein: CASNPGTDTEAFF. The complete variable domain, with remaining parts taken from reference TRBV19 and TRBJ1-1, reads DGGITQSPKYLFRKEGQNVTLSCEQNLNHDAMYWYRQDPGQGLRLIYYSQIVNDFQKGDIAEGYSVSREKKESFPLTVTSAQKNPTAFYLCASNPGTDTEAFFGQGTRLTVV.

The chain uses TRBV7-2 and TRBJ1-1, with TRBD1 matching 8 bases. CDR1 and CDR2 (germline): SGHTA, FQGNSA. Losses at the gene ends were 3 bases for V and 4 bases for J; bases not matched to a gene: 4. This CDR3 region has 14 residues. The CDR3 loop is CASSLQGARTEAFF. CDR3 coding DNA: TGTGCCAGCAGCTTGCAGGGGGCTCGCACTGAAGCTTTCTTT.

The J gene is TRBJ2-3, the V gene TRBV18, with D perhaps assigned TRBD1 or TRBD2 (6 bases each). The CDR3 spans 13 residues. Germline V gene data show CDR1 as KGHSH and CDR2 as LQKENI. With 10 bases removed from V and 6 bases from J, the gap between germline ends came to 17 bases. CDR3 coding DNA: TGTGCCACCAGTAGGGGGGATTTCGATACGCAGTATTTT. It encodes CATSRGDFDTQYF.

The chain links TRBV7-9 to TRBJ2-7; tentatively, D is TRBD1 or TRBD2 (5 bases each). The CDR3 runs 14 residues. Germline assignment: CDR1 SEHNR and CDR2 FQNEAQ (reference sequence). V was pared by 2 bases and J by 3 bases, with 11 bases between. Written as DNA, the CDR3 is TGTGCCAGCAGCTTACGAGGGACCTTCTACGAGCAGTACTTC. Its protein is CASSLRGTFYEQYF.

The chain combines TRBV6-1 with TRBJ2-7, with TRBD2 identical over 10 bases. Germline assignment: CDR1 MNHNS and CDR2 SASEGT. The CDR3 covers 16 residues. J gave up 3 bases and V 1 base, and 6 bases lay outside the gene matches. CDR3: CASSEGLAGAGYEQYF. The CDR3 region has the DNA TGTGCCAGCAGTGAAGGACTAGCGGGTGCAGGCTACGAGCAGTACTTC.

The rearrangement uses TRBV10-3 and TRBJ2-5, with TRBD1 as a possible D gene (5 bases). Germline V lookup: CDR1 ENHRY, CDR2 SYGVKD. The CDR3 spans 12 residues. Deletions cut 10 bases from V and 2 bases from J, with 11 bases between. CDR3 sequence: CATQEFQETQYF. The CDR3, as DNA: TGTGCCACACAGGAATTTCAAGAGACCCAGTACTTC.

This chain links TRBV5-6 with TRBJ2-7; 8 nucleotides align to TRBD1. The V and J ends lost 7 bases and 5 bases, in that order; junction bases with no gene match: 8. The CDR3 contains 13 residues. From germline, CDR1 is SGHDT and CDR2 YYEEEE. In DNA, the CDR3 is TGTGCCAGCGGACAGGGCCCACTAGACGAGCAGTACTTC. This sequence encodes CASGQGPLDEQYF.

The chain combines TRBV13 with TRBJ1-3; D perhaps matches TRBD1 (6 bases). This CDR3 is built from 14 residues. Germline V lookup: CDR1 PRHDT, CDR2 FYEKMQ (reference sequence). Trimming took 2 bases from V and 4 from J, leaving 9 bases between them. The CDR3: CASSLLGAGNTIYF. In nucleotides, the CDR3 is TGTGCCAGCAGCTTATTGGGGGCCGGAAACACCATATATTTT.

This sequence joins TRBV10-3 and TRBJ2-7; D may correspond to TRBD1 or TRBD2 (6 bases each). Deletions cut 6 bases from V and 3 bases from J, with 9 bases between. Per the germline V gene, CDR1 is ENHRY and CDR2 is SYGVKD. The CDR3 totals 12 residues. CDR3 protein: CAISGGNYEQYF. The CDR3 bases are TGTGCCATCAGCGGGGGCAACTACGAGCAGTACTTC.

V gene TRBV6-6 combines with J gene TRBJ2-3; no reliable D call. Germline CDR1 and CDR2: MNHNY and SVGAGI (reference sequence). The CDR3 runs 15 residues. Trimming left V 2 bases short and J 2 bases short, with 11 bases between. CDR3 coding DNA: TGTGCCAGCAGTTACGACCGGGCCCCCACAGATACGCAGTATTTT. Amino acids: CASSYDRAPTDTQYF.

This rearrangement joins TRBV7-9 to TRBJ2-3; 14 nucleotides agree with TRBD2. CDR1 is SEHNR, CDR2 FQNEAQ, per germline (reference sequence). This CDR3 is built from 16 residues. J lost 3 bases, V lost 5 bases, and 4 bases had no gene match. CDR3 in DNA: TGTGCCAGCAGCCTCCGGACTAGCGGGGGGACAGATACGCAGTATTTT. This encodes CASSLRTSGGTDTQYF.

The chain is built from TRBV7-2 and TRBJ2-3, with 8 bases fitting TRBD2. The V and J ends lost 5 bases and 6 bases, in that order; junction bases with no gene match: 13. Germline CDR1 SGHTA, CDR2 FQGNSA. The CDR3 length is 16 residues. CDR3 sequence reads: CASSLIAGGTRDTQYF. In nucleotides, the CDR3 is TGTGCCAGCAGCCTCATCGCGGGGGGAACCAGGGATACGCAGTATTTT.

Here the CDR3 reads CAWTGQGSLYGYTF. CDR3 bases: TGTGCCTGGACAGGACAGGGCTCTCTCTATGGCTACACCTTC. The V and J genes are TRBV30 and TRBJ1-2; 8 bases fit TRBD1. V dropped 4 bases and J dropped 4; count of bases not matched to a gene: 8. Per germline, CDR1 GTSNPN and CDR2 SVGIG (reference sequence). The CDR3 is made up of 14 amino acids.

The rearrangement links TRBV6-5 to TRBJ2-7, with no clear D. The CDR3 sequence is 13 residues long. CDR1 and CDR2 from the germline V gene are MNHEY and SVGAGI. Trimming removed 7 bases at V and 1 base at J, with 11 bases between. CDR3 in DNA: TGTGCCAGCACCAAGACCAGTTCCTACGAGCAGTACTTC. Translation gives CASTKTSSYEQYF.

This chain uses TRBV30 with TRBJ1-5; maybe TRBD1 (5 bases). V was pared by 0 bases and J by 7 bases, with 10 bases between. Germline CDR1 GTSNPN, CDR2 SVGIG (reference sequence). This CDR3 has 13 residues. The CDR3 loop is CAWSVSRDQPQHF. CDR3 DNA sequence: TGTGCCTGGAGTGTAAGCAGGGACCAGCCCCAGCATTTT.

This chain uses TRBV4-3 with TRBJ2-1; 7 positions match TRBD2. Germline V CDR1 and CDR2: LGHNA, YSLEER. The CDR3 loop spans 15 amino acids. J gave up 6 bases and V 2 bases, and 7 bases lay outside the gene matches. CDR3 nucleotides: TGCGCCAGCAGCCAACCGGGGCAGCGGGGCAATGAGCAGTTCTTC. Translated: CASSQPGQRGNEQFF.